One and the same sample provided the 28 T cell receptor beta chains below, sequenced in a study of T cells in Graves' hyperthyroidism and ophthalmopathy. Amplified regions were TCR beta CDR3 sequences from RNA transcripts. TCR CDR3 regions were first amplified by RT-PCR with HTBI primers. TCRdb re-called the multiplex PCR reads with MiXCR, one entry per CDR3 protein. The table has about 360,000 distinct CDR3 sequences, under 15% seen once. Sequences were obtained from blood. These receptors all come from a young woman with Graves' hyperthyroidism.

Many counts were recorded for this clonotype. This chain connects TRBV2 to TRBJ1-5; tentative D call: TRBD1 (5 bases). This CDR3 is 13 amino acids long. Germline values: CDR1 SNHLY, CDR2 FYNNEI. The V gene lost 5 bases and the J gene lost 3 bases, with 8 bases spanning the gap. The CDR3 DNA sequence: TGTGCCAGCAGTACACAGGTCAATCAGCCCCAGCATTTT. Encoded protein: CASSTQVNQPQHF. The complete variable domain, with remaining parts taken from reference TRBV2 and TRBJ1-5, reads EPEVTQTPSHQVTQMGQEVILRCVPISNHLYFYWYRQILGQKVEFLVSFYNNEISEKSEIFDDQFSVERPDGSNFTLKIRSTKLEDSAMYFCASSTQVNQPQHFGDGTRLSIL.

This chain connects TRBV4-1 to TRBJ1-5; 8 nucleotides line up with TRBD1. Trimming at V came to 5 bases and at J to 7 bases, leaving 13 bases not matched to a gene. Germline-derived CDR1 and CDR2 are MGHRA and YSYEKL. The CDR3 loop spans 16 amino acids. This CDR3 reads CASSRAHRGVGQPQHF. In nucleotides, the CDR3 is TGCGCCAGCAGCAGGGCCCACAGGGGGGTGGGCCAGCCCCAGCATTTT.

This clonotype was seen more than once but under ten times. The V gene is TRBV6-1, the J gene TRBJ2-1; 7 bases line up with TRBD1. CDR3 length: 14 residues. The germline V gene encodes CDR1 MNHNS and CDR2 SASEGT. J gave up 10 bases and V 0 bases, and 6 bases lay outside the gene matches. The CDR3: CASSEAPGTDEQFF. The CDR3 DNA sequence: TGTGCCAGCAGTGAAGCCCCCGGGACAGACGAGCAGTTCTTC.

This clonotype was detected many times. The gene calls are TRBV3-1 and TRBJ2-7; 7 nucleotides match TRBD2. There are 13 residues in the CDR3. V was pared by 5 bases and J by 2 bases, with 3 bases of the junction left unmatched. Germline loops: CDR1 LGHDT, CDR2 YNNKEL (reference sequence). The chain's CDR3 is CASSSTSAYEQYF. The CDR3 DNA reads TGTGCCAGCAGCTCCACTAGCGCCTACGAGCAGTACTTC.

This clonotype was counted at least ten times. The chain joins TRBV2 to TRBJ2-7; possible D gene TRBD2, 5 bases. This CDR3 is built from 16 residues. Trimming took 7 bases from V and 4 from J, leaving 23 bases between them. Germline V gene lookup returns CDR1 SNHLY and CDR2 FYNNEI. Here the CDR3 reads CASMRENLTITYEQYF. The CDR3 DNA reads TGTGCCAGCATGAGAGAGAACCTGACTATAACATACGAGCAGTACTTC.

This clonotype was counted many times. The chain couples TRBV9 to TRBJ2-3, with no clear D. The germline V and J ends were trimmed by 0 bases and 2 bases, with 7 bases remaining between them. The CDR3 has 14 residues. CDR1 is SGDLS, CDR2 YYNGEE, per germline. CDR3 nucleotide sequence: TGTGCCAGCAGCGTAGTACAGCACACAGATACGCAGTATTTT. It yields the protein CASSVVQHTDTQYF.

This clonotype was counted ten times or more. The chain employs TRBV2 and TRBJ2-5, with D tentatively TRBD2 (5 bases). The CDR3 loop spans 13 amino acids. Germline CDR1 reads SNHLY; CDR2 reads FYNNEI. V lost 7 bases, J lost 2 bases, and 11 bases lay in between. Here the CDR3 DNA reads TGTGCCAGCACCGCGGACTTTCAAGAGACCCAGTACTTC. As protein: CASTADFQETQYF.

This clonotype was found a few times. The V call is TRBV5-1, the J call TRBJ1-6; 8 bases map to TRBD1. V gave up 4 bases and J gave up 7 bases; unmatched junction bases: 4. Germline lookup yields CDR1 SGHRS and CDR2 YFSETQ. The CDR3 is 14 residues long. CDR3 DNA: TGCGCCAGCAGCGCCTCAGGGGGCAATTCACCCCTCCACTTT. It codes for CASSASGGNSPLHF. The full variable domain, with the rest looked up from reference TRBV5-1 and TRBJ1-6, is KAGVTQTPRYLIKTRGQQVTLSCSPISGHRSVSWYQQTPGQGLQFLFEYFSETQRNKGNFPGRFSGRQFSNSRSEMNVSTLELGDSALYLCASSASGGNSPLHFGNGTRLTVT.

Many counts were recorded for this clonotype. This chain's CDR3 is CASSLTSGTTYNEQFF. Here the CDR3 DNA reads TGCGCCAGCAGCTTGACGTCGGGGACCACCTACAATGAGCAGTTCTTC. V is TRBV5-1 and J is TRBJ2-1, with D perhaps given as TRBD1 or TRBD2 (5 bases each). The germline V gene has CDR1 SGHRS and CDR2 YFSETQ. CDR3 size: 16 residues. The V end was cut by 1 base, the J end by 2 bases, with 13 bases between.

At least ten counts were recorded for this clonotype. This chain links TRBV20-1 with TRBJ2-7, with no clear D. V shed 5 bases and J shed 2 bases, with 19 bases lying between them. This CDR3 region has 15 residues. Per germline, CDR1 DFQATT and CDR2 SNEGSKA (reference sequence). The DNA of the CDR3 is TGCAGTGCTTCTTCGAGGCAACTTTCCCCCTACGAGCAGTACTTC. It yields the protein CSASSRQLSPYEQYF.

This clonotype was recorded at least ten times. This chain joins TRBV7-9 and TRBJ2-7; possibly TRBD2 for D (5 bases). There are 13 residues in the CDR3. CDR1 and CDR2 from the germline V gene are SEHNR and FQNEAQ (reference sequence). V dropped 5 bases and J dropped 5 bases, with 13 bases sitting between them. Written as DNA, the CDR3 is TGTGCCAGCAGCCAAGGGAGATTGCACGAGCAGTACTTC. Its protein is CASSQGRLHEQYF. Full variable domain (remainder filled in from reference TRBV7-9 and TRBJ2-7): DTGVSQNPRHKITKRGQNVTFRCDPISEHNRLYWYRQTLGQGPEFLTYFQNEAQLEKSRLLSDRFSAERPKGSFSTLEIQRTEQGDSAMYLCASSQGRLHEQYFGPGTRLTVT.

The sample holds many counts of this clonotype. The chain has TRBV28 and TRBJ1-5, with D possibly matching TRBD1 (5 bases). The CDR3 sequence is 16 residues long. Trimming stripped 4 bases from V and 0 bases from J, with 13 bases between. Germline V gene lookup returns CDR1 MDHEN and CDR2 SYDVKM. CDR3 region: CASSSIGVHSNQPQHF. The CDR3 DNA sequence: TGTGCCAGCAGTTCTATAGGGGTCCATAGCAATCAGCCCCAGCATTTT.

The sample holds many counts of this clonotype. The rearrangement links TRBV12-3 or TRBV12-4 to TRBJ1-1, with a tentative D call TRBD1 (6 bases). This CDR3 comprises 15 residues. V dropped 0 bases and J dropped 0 bases, with 8 bases sitting between them. CDR3 sequence: CASSLADSMNTEAFF. CDR3 nucleotides: TGTGCCAGCAGTTTAGCGGACAGCATGAACACTGAAGCTTTCTTT.

This chain connects TRBV27 to TRBJ1-1; D perhaps matches TRBD1 (5 bases). The CDR3 totals 14 residues. Deletions cut 6 bases from V and 2 bases from J, with 13 bases between. The germline V gene encodes CDR1 MNHEY and CDR2 SMNVEV (reference sequence). CDR3 sequence (DNA): TGTGCCAGCAGGTTAGACAGATTCAACACTGAAGCTTTCTTT. Its protein is CASRLDRFNTEAFF.

In its sample, this clonotype was seen many times. The chain has TRBV12-3 or TRBV12-4 and TRBJ2-1; D unclear. The CDR3 spans 12 residues. Between the trimmed V and J ends, which lost 1 base and 7 bases, there was a span of 5 bases. CDR3 nucleotides: TGTGCCAGCAGTTTAGACGAGAATGAGCAGTTCTTC. This encodes CASSLDENEQFF.

This clonotype appeared many times. The chain recombines TRBV4-1 with TRBJ2-7, with 9 bases aligning to TRBD1. The CDR3 loop spans 16 amino acids. Germline-derived CDR1 and CDR2 are MGHRA and YSYEKL. Trimming took 4 bases from V and 1 from J; bases not matched to a gene: 8. In DNA form, the CDR3 reads TGCGCCAGCAGCCCCAGCCGGACAGGGGCTTCCTACGAGCAGTACTTC. Amino acids: CASSPSRTGASYEQYF.

This clonotype showed up many times. The chain employs TRBV28 and TRBJ2-7, with D perhaps assigned TRBD1 or TRBD2 (5 bases each). CDR1 and CDR2 from the germline V gene are MDHEN and SYDVKM. CDR3 length equals 15 residues. V lost 5 bases, J lost 0 bases, and 14 bases lay in between. CDR3 sequence: CASSPGTESSYEQYF. CDR3 nucleotide sequence: TGTGCCAGCAGTCCAGGGACGGAAAGCTCCTACGAGCAGTACTTC.

This clonotype was seen ten or more times. This rearrangement joins TRBV7-8 to TRBJ2-1; maybe TRBD2 (6 bases). The CDR3 has 16 residues. CDR1 and CDR2 (germline): SGHVS, FQNEAQ. V shed 0 bases and J shed 6 bases, with 15 bases lying between them. The CDR3 DNA is TGTGCCAGCAGCTTAGCGCGGGGTACCCGGGGCAATGAGCAGTTCTTC. It specifies CASSLARGTRGNEQFF.

This clonotype was seen a handful of times. The rearrangement links TRBV7-2 to TRBJ2-7; D is undetermined. Trimming stripped 4 bases from V and 2 bases from J, with 12 bases between. CDR3 length equals 14 residues. CDR1 and CDR2 (germline): SGHTA, FQGNSA. The CDR3 DNA sequence: TGTGCCAGCAGCTCTATTCTAGGCGCCTACGAGCAGTACTTC. Protein: CASSSILGAYEQYF.

The rearrangement joins TRBV20-1 to TRBJ2-7, with TRBD1 as a possible D gene (6 bases). Trimming cost V 0 bases and J 5 bases, with 14 bases left between them. Germline values: CDR1 DFQATT, CDR2 SNEGSKA (reference sequence). CDR3 length: 14 amino acids. CDR3 DNA: TGCAGTGCTAGAGATGGGGCACAGGGTCACGAGCAGTACTTC. It is translated as CSARDGAQGHEQYF.

This clonotype was detected ten times or more. The V and J genes are TRBV30 and TRBJ1-1; D not certain. The V and J ends lost 0 bases and 3 bases respectively, with 8 bases between them. The CDR3 has 13 amino acids. Germline CDR1 reads GTSNPN; CDR2 reads SVGIG (reference sequence). In nucleotides, the CDR3 is TGTGCCTGGAGTGTACGCAGAGACACTGAAGCTTTCTTT. This sequence encodes CAWSVRRDTEAFF.

This clonotype was seen repeatedly, ten times or more. The chain carries TRBV3-1 and TRBJ2-7; a weak D match, TRBD1 (6 bases). The V gene lost 6 bases and the J gene lost 6 bases, with 18 bases spanning the gap. There are 14 residues in the CDR3. CDR1 LGHDT and CDR2 YNNKEL come from the germline V gene (reference sequence). DNA for the CDR3: TGTGCCAGCAGAGGTCGGCCATCCAGGGGCGAGCAGTACTTC. It yields the protein CASRGRPSRGEQYF.

This clonotype was counted ten times or more. This chain connects TRBV5-1 to TRBJ2-3; D gene unclear. Germline V lookup: CDR1 SGHRS, CDR2 YFSETQ. Trimming removed 3 bases from V and 0 bases from J, with 11 bases in between. The CDR3 runs 15 residues. The CDR3 DNA sequence: TGCGCCAGCAGCTGGAACAATCCTAGCACAGATACGCAGTATTTT. Encoded protein: CASSWNNPSTDTQYF. Full variable domain (missing parts from reference TRBV5-1 and TRBJ2-3): KAGVTQTPRYLIKTRGQQVTLSCSPISGHRSVSWYQQTPGQGLQFLFEYFSETQRNKGNFPGRFSGRQFSNSRSEMNVSTLELGDSALYLCASSWNNPSTDTQYFGPGTRLTVL.

This clonotype has ten or more counts. The chain links TRBV2 to TRBJ2-6, with D perhaps matching TRBD1 (6 bases). This CDR3 is 15 amino acids long. CDR1 is SNHLY and CDR2 is FYNNEI in the germline V gene. V lost 6 bases to trimming and J lost 3 bases, with 12 bases between them. The CDR3 DNA follows: TGTGCCAGCAGGAACAGGGTCGGTGGGGCCAACGTCCTGACTTTC. This codes for CASRNRVGGANVLTF.

This clonotype has at least ten counts. This chain joins TRBV11-1 and TRBJ2-1; maybe TRBD1 (6 bases). Per the germline V gene, CDR1 is SGHAT and CDR2 is FQDESV (reference sequence). V lost 2 bases, J lost 3 bases, and 11 bases lay in between. The CDR3 extends over 15 amino acids. DNA of the CDR3: TGTGCCAGCAGCTTAAGACAGGCGATCTACAATGAGCAGTTCTTC. It is translated as CASSLRQAIYNEQFF.

The table lists this clonotype with a few counts. This chain connects TRBV9 to TRBJ2-1, with 7 bases that match TRBD2. The CDR3 sequence is 15 residues long. CDR1 is SGDLS and CDR2 is YYNGEE in the germline V gene. Trimming cost V 0 bases and J 8 bases; bases outside gene matches: 8. CDR3 residues: CASSVGGGGGDEQFF. Here the CDR3 DNA reads TGTGCCAGCAGCGTAGGGGGGGGAGGCGGGGATGAGCAGTTCTTC.

This clonotype was counted at least ten times. The chain has TRBV20-1 and TRBJ2-5; the match to TRBD2 covers 12 bases. This CDR3 is built from 17 residues. CDR1 DFQATT and CDR2 SNEGSKA come from the germline V gene (reference sequence). J was trimmed by 4 bases and V by 1 base; bases with no gene match: 10. CDR3: CSARAVTSGSLGETQYF. CDR3 nucleotides: TGCAGTGCTAGAGCCGTGACTAGCGGGAGTTTAGGAGAGACCCAGTACTTC.

This clonotype was found a few times. The CDR3 protein is CASSIGLAGNYEQYF. The CDR3 DNA is TGTGCCAGTAGTATTGGACTAGCGGGGAACTACGAGCAGTACTTC. The chain couples TRBV19 to TRBJ2-7; 12 nucleotides agree with TRBD2. Germline values: CDR1 LNHDA, CDR2 SQIVND (reference sequence). Unmatched junction bases numbered 3, after V lost 3 bases and J lost 3 bases. This CDR3 is built from 15 residues.